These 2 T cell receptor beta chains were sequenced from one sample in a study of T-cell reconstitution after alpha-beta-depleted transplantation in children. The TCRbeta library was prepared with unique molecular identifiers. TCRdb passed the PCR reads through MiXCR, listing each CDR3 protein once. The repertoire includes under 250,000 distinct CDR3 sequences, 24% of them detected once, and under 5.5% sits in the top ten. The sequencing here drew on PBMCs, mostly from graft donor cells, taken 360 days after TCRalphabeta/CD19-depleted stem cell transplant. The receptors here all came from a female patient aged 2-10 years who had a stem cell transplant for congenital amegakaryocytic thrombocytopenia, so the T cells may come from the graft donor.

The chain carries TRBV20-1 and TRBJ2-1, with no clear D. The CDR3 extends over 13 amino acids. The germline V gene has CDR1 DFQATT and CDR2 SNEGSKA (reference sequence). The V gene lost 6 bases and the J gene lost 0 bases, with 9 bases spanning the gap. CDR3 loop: CSAPPSSYNEQFF. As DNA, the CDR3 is TGCAGTGCCCCTCCGAGCTCCTACAATGAGCAGTTCTTC.

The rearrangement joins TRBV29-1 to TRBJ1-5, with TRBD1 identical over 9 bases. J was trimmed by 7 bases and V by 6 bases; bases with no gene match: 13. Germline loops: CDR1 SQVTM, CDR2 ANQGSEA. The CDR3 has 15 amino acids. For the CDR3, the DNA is TGCAGCGTGGTACTAACCGGGACAGGGATACAGCCCCAGCATTTT. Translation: CSVVLTGTGIQPQHF.